The 29 T cell receptor beta chains below were found in one sample sequenced in a study of T-cell memory formation after mild COVID-19. TCRdb redid the calling of the 5' RACE reads with MiXCR, one entry per CDR3 protein. The repertoire holds about 110,000 distinct CDR3 sequences, with about an eighth as singletons. The material sequenced was PBMCs or a T cell subset sorted from them (not recorded which). The source is a man aged 18-30 years who had mild COVID-19 (a few samples of this study predate the infection). Cell type and time point are not known.

This clonotype was seen a handful of times. The chain has TRBV10-1 and TRBJ2-7; 8 nucleotides agree with TRBD1. CDR3 length: 15 amino acids. Looked up from germline, CDR1 is WNHNN and CDR2 is SYGVQD (reference sequence). With V trimmed by 5 bases and J by 1 base, 7 bases remained unmatched. The CDR3 nucleotides read TGCGCCAGCAGTCCGAACCGGGACAGGTCCTACGAGCAGTACTTC. Translated, it gives CASSPNRDRSYEQYF.

This clonotype occurred once. The chain recombines TRBV7-9 with TRBJ1-6, with D tentatively TRBD1 (6 bases). Germline V gene data show CDR1 as SEHNR and CDR2 as FQNEAQ (reference sequence). V lost 4 bases to trimming and J lost 10 bases, with 14 bases between them. The CDR3 has 14 amino acids. In DNA, the CDR3 is TGTGCCAGCAGCTCACAGGGTTTACAGTCACCCCTCCACTTT. This gives the protein CASSSQGLQSPLHF.

In its sample, this clonotype was seen a few times. The chain uses TRBV3-1 and TRBJ2-2; no firm D call. V was cut by 0 bases and J by 5 bases, with 10 bases left in between. CDR1 is LGHDT and CDR2 is YNNKEL in the germline V gene (reference sequence). This CDR3 has 15 residues. DNA for the CDR3: TGTGCCAGCAGCCAAGAGAGAGGCCCTACCGGGGAGCTGTTTTTT. This translates into CASSQERGPTGELFF.

This clonotype showed up just a few times. The V gene is TRBV20-1, the J gene TRBJ1-4; D gene uncertain. V was clipped by 6 bases and J by 3 bases, with 14 bases between them. The CDR3 covers 14 residues. The germline CDR1 and CDR2 sequences are DFQATT and SNEGSKA (reference sequence). The CDR3 region has the DNA TGCAGTGCGGCGCTCTCCCACTCTAATGAAAAACTGTTTTTT. Amino acids: CSAALSHSNEKLFF.

This clonotype turned up a few times. V is TRBV6-6 and J is TRBJ2-3, with D possibly TRBD2 on 6 matching bases. Trimming took 4 bases from V and 2 from J, leaving 10 bases between them. Germline V gene sequence: CDR1 MNHNY, CDR2 SVGAGI (reference sequence). The CDR3 sequence is 14 residues long. The CDR3 DNA reads as TGTGCCAGCAGTTTGACTAGGCTCACAGATACGCAGTATTTT. Encoded protein: CASSLTRLTDTQYF.

The genes are TRBV18 and TRBJ1-2; D is ambiguous. Trimming cost V 0 bases and J 0 bases, with 11 bases left between them. This CDR3 comprises 16 residues. Germline V gene sequence: CDR1 KGHSH, CDR2 LQKENI. The CDR3 is CASSPPPEGANYGYTF. For the CDR3, the DNA is TGTGCCAGCTCACCACCCCCCGAGGGAGCTAACTATGGCTACACCTTC.

This clonotype has at least ten counts. The V gene is TRBV7-9, the J gene TRBJ2-2, with 7 bases that match TRBD2. Losses at the gene ends were 5 bases for V and 0 bases for J; bases not matched to a gene: 9. CDR3 length equals 17 residues. The germline CDR1 and CDR2 sequences are SEHNR and FQNEAQ (reference sequence). The chain's CDR3 is CASSTVRRGANTGELFF. CDR3 sequence (DNA): TGTGCCAGCAGCACAGTCCGTCGGGGGGCGAACACCGGGGAGCTGTTTTTT.

In its sample, this clonotype was seen a few times. The gene calls are TRBV19 and TRBJ1-1, with no clear D. The germline gives CDR1 LNHDA, CDR2 SQIVND (reference sequence). The CDR3 runs 15 residues. The V end lost 5 bases, the J end lost 0 bases, and 13 bases lay between the germline ends. The CDR3, as DNA: TGTGCCAGTAGTCTAGTGGGTGAATTGAACACTGAAGCTTTCTTT. Amino acid sequence: CASSLVGELNTEAFF.

The chain links TRBV27 to TRBJ2-1, with 11 nucleotides matching TRBD1. CDR1 is MNHEY and CDR2 is SMNVEV in the germline V gene (reference sequence). This CDR3 has 19 amino acids. Trimming at V came to 6 bases and at J to 4 bases, leaving 17 bases not matched to a gene. CDR3 sequence reads: CASSPGALPRDRGYNEQFF. CDR3 nucleotide sequence: TGTGCCAGCAGCCCCGGAGCCCTCCCCCGGGACAGGGGGTACAATGAGCAGTTCTTC.

The chain combines TRBV10-3 with TRBJ2-7; D remains unclear. This CDR3 region has 13 residues. The V and J ends lost 8 bases and 0 bases respectively, with 11 bases between them. Germline loops: CDR1 ENHRY, CDR2 SYGVKD. As DNA, the CDR3 is TGTGCCATCGTAGAGGAAAACTCCTACGAGCAGTACTTC. Its translation: CAIVEENSYEQYF.

This clonotype was seen more than once but under ten times. The V gene is TRBV12-3 or TRBV12-4, the J gene TRBJ1-1, with a tentative D call TRBD1 (6 bases). The CDR3 is 14 amino acids. V was trimmed by 6 bases and J by 1 base, leaving 12 bases between them. The CDR3 here is CASSGGAANTEAFF. For the CDR3, the DNA is TGTGCCAGCAGCGGGGGGGCAGCGAACACTGAAGCTTTCTTT.

There are many counts of this clonotype. The chain is built from TRBV7-3 and TRBJ2-1; 8 bases map to TRBD2. From germline, CDR1 is SGHTA and CDR2 FQGTGA. V was pared by 7 bases and J by 0 bases, with 2 bases of the junction left unmatched. The length of the CDR3 is 14 residues. The CDR3 is CASTAGGSYNEQFF. CDR3 coding DNA: TGTGCCAGCACGGCGGGGGGCTCCTACAATGAGCAGTTCTTC.

This clonotype showed up just a few times. The V and J genes are TRBV18 and TRBJ2-5, with D unresolved. The V end lost 3 bases, the J end lost 5 bases, and 10 bases lay between the germline ends. This CDR3 is built from 13 residues. Germline CDR1 reads KGHSH; CDR2 reads LQKENI. CDR3 in DNA: TGTGCCAGCTCACCTCCGGTGGGGGAGACCCAGTACTTC. Translating it yields CASSPPVGETQYF.

This clonotype was counted only a few times. The chain recombines TRBV20-1 with TRBJ2-7, with D possibly TRBD1 on 5 matching bases. The CDR3 has 14 residues. V was clipped by 6 bases and J by 3 bases, with 18 bases between them. Per the germline V gene, CDR1 is DFQATT and CDR2 is SNEGSKA (reference sequence). The CDR3 DNA reads as TGCAGTGCAACAGGACCGACGGATTTCTACGAGCAGTACGTC. This translates into CSATGPTDFYEQYV.

The table lists this clonotype with a few counts. This chain links TRBV6-6 with TRBJ1-2; D not certain. CDR3 length: 13 residues. Germline lookup yields CDR1 MNHNY and CDR2 SVGAGI (reference sequence). The germline V and J ends were trimmed by 7 bases and 6 bases, with 15 bases remaining between them. Here the CDR3 reads CASTLTLKHGYTF. Written as DNA, the CDR3 is TGTGCCAGCACCCTGACCCTGAAGCATGGCTACACCTTC.

This clonotype was seen many times. At one end the junction does not follow the germline gene, possibly because of a read error. The V and J genes are TRBV7-6 and TRBJ2-3, with 8 bases lining up with TRBD2. CDR1 and CDR2 (germline): SGHVS, FNYEAQ. The CDR3 runs to 14 residues. The CDR3 coding sequence is TGTGCCAGCACCTTAGCGGGGAGCACAGATACGCAGTATTTT. Protein: CASTLAGSTDTQYF.

This clonotype was seen only a few times. CDR3 sequence reads: CASRFYPGQGEGDTEAFF. The CDR3 bases are TGTGCCAGCAGGTTCTATCCGGGACAGGGGGAAGGGGACACTGAAGCTTTCTTT. V usage is TRBV4-2 and J usage is TRBJ1-1, with TRBD1 matching 11 bases. The CDR3 runs to 18 residues. J lost 3 bases, V lost 6 bases, and 15 bases had no gene match. The germline V gene encodes CDR1 LGHNA and CDR2 YNFKEQ.

This sequence joins TRBV19 and TRBJ2-2; the D is unclear. The germline V gene encodes CDR1 LNHDA and CDR2 SQIVND (reference sequence). CDR3 size: 12 residues. V was trimmed by 5 bases and J by 10 bases, leaving 11 bases between them. The CDR3 is CASSFVAVELFF. CDR3 bases: TGTGCCAGTAGTTTTGTGGCCGTGGAGCTGTTTTTT.

This clonotype was counted once. The chain has TRBV5-1 and TRBJ1-1; no clear D gene. V was clipped by 0 bases and J by 1 base, with 7 bases between them. Per germline, CDR1 SGHRS and CDR2 YFSETQ. The CDR3 totals 14 residues. In nucleotides, the CDR3 is TGCGCCAGCAGCTTGGCCTCTTGGAACACTGAAGCTTTCTTT. Its protein is CASSLASWNTEAFF.

V is TRBV18 and J is TRBJ2-1; 7 bases match TRBD2. Germline V gives CDR1 KGHSH, CDR2 LQKENI. The CDR3 consists of 14 residues. Trimming at V came to 4 bases and at J to 8 bases, leaving 8 bases not matched to a gene. The CDR3 sequence: CASSRVGLSDEQFF. The CDR3 coding sequence is TGTGCCAGCTCACGGGTGGGACTATCGGATGAGCAGTTCTTC.

This clonotype was detected a few times. The chain uses TRBV11-2 and TRBJ2-5; the match to TRBD2 covers 7 bases. CDR3 size: 15 residues. Germline V gene sequence: CDR1 SGHAT, CDR2 FQNNGV. Germline trimming cut 1 base from V and 5 bases from J; bases unmatched to any gene: 7. The CDR3 here is CASSLARLAWETQYF. The CDR3 DNA follows: TGTGCCAGCAGCTTAGCCCGACTAGCATGGGAGACCCAGTACTTC.

In this sample, this clonotype turned up many times. The chain is built from TRBV6-5 and TRBJ2-1; D not resolved. Germline V gene data show CDR1 as MNHEY and CDR2 as SVGAGI. CDR3 size: 13 residues. Trimming shortened V by 0 bases and J by 9 bases, and 9 bases separated the two germline ends. The CDR3 DNA follows: TGTGCCAGCAGTTACTCGGCGAACGGTGAGCAGTTCTTC. Translating it yields CASSYSANGEQFF.

The gene calls are TRBV5-4 and TRBJ2-7; 11 bases fit TRBD2. Looked up from germline, CDR1 is SGHNT and CDR2 is YYREEE (reference sequence). Trimming removed 2 bases from V and 5 bases from J; junction bases left unmatched: 0. The CDR3 runs to 13 residues. CDR3 in DNA: TGTGCCAGCAGCTTTAGCGGGGGGGACGAGCAGTACTTC. This codes for CASSFSGGDEQYF.

The chain recombines TRBV19 with TRBJ2-2; D gene uncertain. Germline V gene sequence: CDR1 LNHDA, CDR2 SQIVND (reference sequence). The CDR3 length is 13 residues. The germline V and J ends were trimmed by 1 base and 3 bases, with 3 bases remaining between them. CDR3 coding DNA: TGTGCCAGTAGTATAGCGGACACCGGGGAGCTGTTTTTT. This encodes CASSIADTGELFF.

On this clonotype itself: Compared with germline, one end of the junction differs, possibly owing to a read error. This chain links TRBV6-2 or TRBV6-3 with TRBJ2-1; D is ambiguous. CDR3 length: 9 amino acids. The germline V gene has CDR1 MNHEY and CDR2 SVGEGT. The CDR3 region has the DNA TGTGCCAGCAGCCCCGGACCCCACTTC. Amino acids: CASSPGPHF.

This clonotype came up a few times. The V call is TRBV15, the J call TRBJ2-5, with TRBD2 as a possible D gene (5 bases). Looked up from germline, CDR1 is LNHNV and CDR2 is YYDKDF (reference sequence). Trimming cost V 0 bases and J 5 bases, with 7 bases left between them. The CDR3 has 13 residues. The DNA of the CDR3 is TGTGCCACCAGCAGAGATTGGAGGGAGACCCAGTACTTC. Protein sequence: CATSRDWRETQYF.

The V and J genes are TRBV3-1 and TRBJ1-1, with 11 bases identical to TRBD1. Looked up from germline, CDR1 is LGHDT and CDR2 is YNNKEL (reference sequence). This CDR3 is 15 amino acids long. The V and J ends lost 3 bases and 5 bases, in that order; junction bases with no gene match: 5. The CDR3 DNA sequence: TGTGCCAGCAGCCACGGGACAGGGGGGATAACTGAAGCTTTCTTT. This codes for CASSHGTGGITEAFF.

The chain's CDR3 is CASRPGRTAVSGNIQYF. In DNA, the CDR3 is TGTGCCAGCAGACCCGGACGGACGGCCGTCTCGGGAAACATTCAGTACTTC. The V call is TRBV6-6, the J call TRBJ2-4; no clear D gene. CDR3 length equals 17 residues. Germline CDR1 and CDR2: MNHNY and SVGAGI (reference sequence). Trimming pared 6 bases from V and 6 bases from J, leaving 24 bases between.

This clonotype was recorded a few times. This chain connects TRBV27 to TRBJ1-2; D possibly corresponds to TRBD1 (5 bases). The V gene's germline CDR1 is MNHEY and CDR2 SMNVEV (reference sequence). V lost 3 bases, J lost 10 bases, and 15 bases lay in between. This CDR3 has 13 residues. The CDR3 protein is CASSFSLARDYTF. Here the CDR3 DNA reads TGTGCCAGCAGTTTTTCTCTCGCCAGGGACTACACCTTC.